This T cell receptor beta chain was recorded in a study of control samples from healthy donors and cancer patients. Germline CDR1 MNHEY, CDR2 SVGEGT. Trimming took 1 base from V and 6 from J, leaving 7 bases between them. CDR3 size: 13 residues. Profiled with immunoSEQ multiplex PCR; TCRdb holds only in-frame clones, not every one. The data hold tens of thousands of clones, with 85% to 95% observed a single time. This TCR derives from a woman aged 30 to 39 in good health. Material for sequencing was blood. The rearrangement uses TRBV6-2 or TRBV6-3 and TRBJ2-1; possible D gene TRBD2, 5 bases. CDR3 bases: TGTGCCAGCAGTTACTATAGCGCCAATGAGCAGTTCTTC. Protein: CASSYYSANEQFF.